The subject of this entry is one T cell receptor beta chain. Its specificity is not known. V was cut by 7 bases and J by 3 bases, with 16 bases left in between. Germline CDR1 and CDR2: SQVTM and ANQGSEA. The CDR3 length is 13 residues. Orbital computed tomography, thyroid ultrasound, serum thyroxine and TRAb, and clinical symptoms together informed the diagnoses. The sample belongs to a study of T cells in Graves' hyperthyroidism and ophthalmopathy. The study, taken as a whole, reports: The model made its ophthalmopathy prediction, and onset followed a median about 6 months later.

TCR beta CDR3 regions were amplified from RNA transcripts. A set of HTBI primers served as the primers for a first-round RT-PCR of the TCR CDR3. TCRdb passed the multiplex PCR reads through MiXCR, listing each CDR3 protein once. The table has approximately 510,000 distinct CDR3 sequences, 35% to 50% seen once; the top ten hold about 45%. The V gene is TRBV29-1, the J gene TRBJ2-7; D not certain. Sequencing was carried out using peripheral blood or thyroid tissue (not recorded which). The receptor comes from an adult woman with Graves' disease, either hyperthyroidism or ophthalmopathy (not recorded which). As DNA, the CDR3 is TGCAGCGGACCACCGGTCCAATACTACGAGCAGTACTTC. Protein sequence: CSGPPVQYYEQYF.